This entry concerns a single T cell receptor (beta chain). The antigen is undetermined. The data stem from a study of T cell repertoires in cytomegalovirus infection. Study overall: HLA-C-restricted CMV epitopes, recently identified, and well-studied HLA-B-restricted ones were used by the study. Regarding the study as a whole: The ex vivo response was dominated by HLA-C-restricted CMV-specific TCR beta clonotypes. The study identified carriers of CMV plus the relevant HLA from cumulative public TCR beta family frequency.

MiXCR, applied by TCRdb to the reads, yields one record per CDR3 protein. The table has about 110,000 distinct CDR3 sequences, roughly 30% seen once; the top ten hold around 80%. Trimming shortened V by 9 bases and J by 0 bases, and 17 bases separated the two germline ends. Germline assignment: CDR1 KGHDR and CDR2 SFDVKD. The CDR3 extends over 16 amino acids. The rearrangement links TRBV24-1 to TRBJ1-3; D not resolved. This TCR was sampled from a human donor in good health (CMV status not recorded). Some clones in this sample may be carry-over from other donors' samples. The specimen comprised CD8+ T cells from cultured PBMCs, sampled from culture after CMV antigen stimulation. For the CDR3, the DNA is TGTGCCACCCTGATTGCCGACGCAGGCTCTGGAAACACCATATATTTT. Amino acid sequence: CATLIADAGSGNTIYF.